Below are 8 T cell receptor beta chains sequenced from a single sample in a study of graft-versus-host responses after intestinal transplantation. These receptors have no known antigen. Here immunoSEQ multiplex PCR was the method, and the copy in TCRdb shows in-frame clones only, minus some. In the table there are approximately 86,000 clones, about nine tenths of which are singletons. Sequenced material: unstimulated CD4+ T cells sorted from spleen or lymph node cells, taken before intestinal transplant. The receptors here all came from a human donor who received an intestinal transplant.

This chain connects TRBV5-1 to TRBJ1-2; possible D gene TRBD1, 5 bases. Trimming pared 0 bases from V and 5 bases from J, leaving 11 bases between. The CDR3 spans 14 residues. Germline-derived CDR1 and CDR2 are SGHRS and YFSETQ. The CDR3 DNA sequence: TGCGCCAGCAGCTTGGCTGCAGGGTTATATGGCTACACCTTC. Its protein product is CASSLAAGLYGYTF.

V is TRBV6-6 and J is TRBJ1-1; a possible D gene is TRBD1 (5 bases). The germline V and J ends were trimmed by 6 bases and 5 bases, with 16 bases remaining between them. Germline V gene sequence: CDR1 MNHNY, CDR2 SVGAGI (reference sequence). This CDR3 is 14 amino acids long. In DNA, the CDR3 is TGTGCCAGCAGCCTCCCCCGGGGGGGGACTGAAGCTTTCTTT. Translated: CASSLPRGGTEAFF.

The rearrangement joins TRBV11-2 to TRBJ1-6, with TRBD1 as a possible D gene (5 bases). Germline CDR1 is SGHAT and CDR2 is FQNNGV. With 2 bases removed from V and 8 bases from J, the gap between germline ends came to 13 bases. CDR3 length equals 15 residues. The CDR3 here is CASSLTGTPDSPLHF. In DNA, the CDR3 is TGTGCCAGCAGCTTAACCGGGACTCCGGATTCACCCCTCCACTTT.

This sequence joins TRBV27 and TRBJ1-2, with 9 bases fitting TRBD1. The V gene end was trimmed by 8 bases and the J gene end by 4 bases; junction bases not matched to a gene: 8. Germline loops: CDR1 MNHEY, CDR2 SMNVEV (reference sequence). CDR3 length equals 14 residues. CDR3 residues: CASRWGQGPYGYTF. As DNA, the CDR3 is TGTGCCAGCCGGTGGGGACAGGGTCCCTATGGCTACACCTTC.

The chain links TRBV11-2 to TRBJ2-3, with 8 bases identical to TRBD2. J was trimmed by 2 bases and V by 0 bases; bases with no gene match: 4. This CDR3 is 16 amino acids long. Germline V gene sequence: CDR1 SGHAT, CDR2 FQNNGV. CDR3 sequence (DNA): TGTGCCAGCAGCTTAGATGGCGGGGGGCACACAGATACGCAGTATTTT. It yields the protein CASSLDGGGHTDTQYF.

The chain couples TRBV7-2 to TRBJ2-1; the match to TRBD2 covers 12 bases. Per the germline V gene, CDR1 is SGHTA and CDR2 is FQGNSA. The CDR3 loop spans 16 amino acids. J lost 6 bases, V lost 0 bases, and 3 bases had no gene match. The CDR3 nucleotides read TGTGCCAGCAGCTTAGCTCGACTAGCGGGGGTCAATGAGCAGTTCTTC. Protein: CASSLARLAGVNEQFF.

The chain links TRBV19 to TRBJ2-2; D not certain. The CDR3 covers 15 residues. Germline V gene lookup returns CDR1 LNHDA and CDR2 SQIVND (reference sequence). The germline V and J ends were trimmed by 5 bases and 4 bases, with 14 bases remaining between them. This chain's CDR3 is CASSATSAVTGELFF. Here the CDR3 DNA reads TGTGCCAGTAGTGCCACCAGCGCGGTCACCGGGGAGCTGTTTTTT.

V usage is TRBV11-2 and J usage is TRBJ2-5; 9 bases agree with TRBD2. With V trimmed by 5 bases and J by 5 bases, 6 bases remained unmatched. The CDR3 spans 14 residues. CDR1 is SGHAT and CDR2 is FQNNGV in the germline V gene. For the CDR3, the DNA is TGTGCCAGCAGCCGCGGGGGGGGCACCGAGACCCAGTACTTC. Protein: CASSRGGGTETQYF.